One and the same sample provided the 25 T cell receptor beta chains below, sequenced in a study of response to subunit inactivated influenza vaccine. In TCRdb, the RT-PCR reads were re-called with MiXCR into one record per CDR3 protein. The sample contains 150,000 or so distinct CDR3 sequences, approximately 10% of which appear only once. The material sequenced was non-naive T cells sorted from PBMCs, taken roughly 6 weeks after vaccination. Every receptor here comes from a man aged 50 to 60 who received an inactivated influenza vaccine.

This clonotype has a handful of counts. This sequence joins TRBV7-9 and TRBJ2-2; D is ambiguous. This CDR3 has 15 residues. Trimming left V 3 bases short and J 0 bases short, with 8 bases between. Germline assignment: CDR1 SEHNR and CDR2 FQNEAQ (reference sequence). The CDR3 is CASSLAETNTGELFF. The CDR3 DNA reads TGTGCCAGCAGCTTGGCAGAGACGAACACCGGGGAGCTGTTTTTT.

This clonotype was observed a handful of times. This chain links TRBV5-1 with TRBJ2-1; D unclear. The length of the CDR3 is 13 residues. Germline V lookup: CDR1 SGHRS, CDR2 YFSETQ. V was pared by 0 bases and J by 2 bases, with 3 bases between. The CDR3 reads CASSLVPYNEQFF. In nucleotides, the CDR3 is TGCGCCAGCAGCTTGGTTCCCTACAATGAGCAGTTCTTC.

This clonotype occurred many times. This chain uses TRBV10-1 with TRBJ2-2; D unclear. Per the germline V gene, CDR1 is WNHNN and CDR2 is SYGVQD (reference sequence). V lost 0 bases to trimming and J lost 3 bases, with 2 bases between them. The CDR3 totals 13 residues. The CDR3 DNA sequence: TGCGCCAGCAGTGAGTCCTACACCGGGGAGCTGTTTTTT. Translating gives CASSESYTGELFF.

This clonotype occurred many times. The chain carries TRBV10-3 and TRBJ1-1, with 10 bases lining up with TRBD1. Germline V gene sequence: CDR1 ENHRY, CDR2 SYGVKD. This CDR3 region has 15 residues. V was clipped by 3 bases and J by 4 bases; unmatched bases: 5. CDR3 amino acids: CAISDPRTGGTEAFF. The CDR3, as DNA: TGTGCCATCAGTGATCCCAGGACAGGGGGCACTGAAGCTTTCTTT.

This clonotype was seen many times. This chain uses TRBV12-3 or TRBV12-4 with TRBJ1-1; D gene unclear. The CDR3 extends over 14 amino acids. V was trimmed by 1 base and J by 1 base, leaving 7 bases between them. The chain's CDR3 is CASSLGSGNTEAFF. CDR3 DNA sequence: TGTGCCAGCAGTTTAGGGTCGGGGAACACTGAAGCTTTCTTT.

V is TRBV20-1 and J is TRBJ2-5; D possibly corresponds to TRBD1 (6 bases). V lost 0 bases and J lost 5, with 16 bases in between. The CDR3 runs to 15 residues. The germline CDR1 and CDR2 sequences are DFQATT and SNEGSKA (reference sequence). This chain's CDR3 is CSARDRTGMRETQYF. For the CDR3, the DNA is TGCAGTGCTAGAGACCGTACAGGGATGAGGGAGACCCAGTACTTC.

This clonotype was detected ten times or more. This rearrangement joins TRBV20-1 to TRBJ2-3; 9 bases align to TRBD1. V was clipped by 1 base and J by 5 bases; unmatched bases: 10. The length of the CDR3 is 16 residues. The germline V gene encodes CDR1 DFQATT and CDR2 SNEGSKA (reference sequence). CDR3 nucleotide sequence: TGCAGTGCTAGAGTCGGACAGGGGAGAGGTGTAGATACGCAGTATTTT. Translated: CSARVGQGRGVDTQYF.

The V call is TRBV2, the J call TRBJ2-7; 11 bases agree with TRBD2. The CDR3 is made up of 16 amino acids. From germline, CDR1 is SNHLY and CDR2 FYNNEI. Losses at the gene ends were 5 bases for V and 5 bases for J; bases not matched to a gene: 11. CDR3 sequence reads: CASSLSSGRAANEQYF. The DNA of the CDR3 is TGTGCCAGCAGTCTCAGTAGCGGGAGGGCCGCAAACGAGCAGTACTTC.

There are a few counts of this clonotype. The chain is built from TRBV12-3 or TRBV12-4 and TRBJ2-5, with D tentatively TRBD2 (5 bases). This CDR3 contains 14 residues. Between the trimmed V and J ends, which lost 3 bases and 5 bases, there was a span of 13 bases. The CDR3 nucleotides read TGTGCCAGCAGTTTCTCCGGGATGCGGGAGACCCAGTACTTC. Translation gives CASSFSGMRETQYF.

This clonotype was observed a few times. This chain joins TRBV20-1 and TRBJ2-1; maybe TRBD1 (6 bases). CDR3 length equals 16 residues. Germline CDR1 DFQATT, CDR2 SNEGSKA (reference sequence). Deletions cut 0 bases from V and 3 bases from J, with 15 bases between. As DNA, the CDR3 is TGCAGTGCTAGAGACCCCCCGGGACACAGCTACAATGAGCAGTTCTTC. Its translation is CSARDPPGHSYNEQFF.

The sample holds many counts of this clonotype. The J gene is TRBJ2-6, the V gene TRBV28, with unresolved D. Per the germline V gene, CDR1 is MDHEN and CDR2 is SYDVKM. V lost 3 bases, J lost 6 bases, and 15 bases lay in between. The CDR3 has 16 amino acids. The CDR3 nucleotides read TGTGCCAGCAGTTTTATCAATTTCAAGGCGGCCAACGTCCTGACTTTC. The encoded protein is CASSFINFKAANVLTF. Full variable domain (rest looked up from reference TRBV28 and TRBJ2-6): DVKVTQSSRYLVKRTGEKVFLECVQDMDHENMFWYRQDPGLGLRLIYFSYDVKMKEKGDIPEGYSVSREKKERFSLILESASTNQTSMYLCASSFINFKAANVLTFGAGSRLTVL.

Regarding this clonotype: The junction departs from the called germline gene at one end, perhaps through a read error. The chain employs TRBV12-3 or TRBV12-4 and TRBJ2-7, with TRBD2 matching over 12 bases. The CDR3 length is 14 residues. CDR3 loop: CASSLAGGPGEQYF. CDR3 DNA sequence: TGTGCCAGCAGTCTAGCGGGAGGGCCAGGTGAGCAGTACTTC.

In its sample, this clonotype was seen many times. This chain links TRBV4-2 with TRBJ1-6; a weak D match, TRBD1 (6 bases). Deletions cut 0 bases from V and 7 bases from J, with 10 bases between. CDR3 size: 15 residues. The V gene's germline CDR1 is LGHNA and CDR2 YNFKEQ. CDR3 sequence: CASSQDGQQNSPLHF. The CDR3 DNA reads TGTGCCAGCAGCCAAGACGGACAGCAAAATTCACCCCTCCACTTT.

The chain employs TRBV7-9 and TRBJ1-2, with TRBD1 as a possible D gene (5 bases). V lost 6 bases, J lost 2 bases, and 13 bases lay in between. The CDR3 extends over 14 amino acids. Per the germline V gene, CDR1 is SEHNR and CDR2 is FQNEAQ (reference sequence). CDR3: CASSVRGRNYGYTF. The DNA for the CDR3 is TGTGCCAGCAGTGTAAGGGGCAGGAACTATGGCTACACCTTC.

This clonotype was observed a few times. J is TRBJ1-6 and V is TRBV2, with D possibly TRBD1 on 5 matching bases. The ends were cut back, 6 bases at V and 8 bases at J, with 14 bases in the middle. CDR1 is SNHLY and CDR2 is FYNNEI in the germline V gene. This CDR3 contains 14 residues. CDR3 coding DNA: TGTGCCAGCAGCGTACAGGTGTCTTATTCACCCCTCCACTTT. Its protein product is CASSVQVSYSPLHF. The complete variable domain, with remaining parts taken from reference TRBV2 and TRBJ1-6, reads EPEVTQTPSHQVTQMGQEVILRCVPISNHLYFYWYRQILGQKVEFLVSFYNNEISEKSEIFDDQFSVERPDGSNFTLKIRSTKLEDSAMYFCASSVQVSYSPLHFGNGTRLTVT.

This clonotype showed up many times. The V gene is TRBV11-2, the J gene TRBJ2-1; 9 bases are a match to TRBD1. CDR1 and CDR2 (germline): SGHAT, FQNNGV. J was trimmed by 10 bases and V by 5 bases; bases with no gene match: 18. This CDR3 is built from 17 residues. The CDR3 sequence is CASSPSNNRDRAWEQFF. The CDR3 DNA follows: TGTGCCAGCAGCCCATCGAATAACCGGGACAGGGCATGGGAGCAGTTCTTC.

The V gene is TRBV18, the J gene TRBJ2-3; D remains unclear. CDR1 is KGHSH and CDR2 is LQKENI in the germline V gene. V lost 7 bases to trimming and J lost 2 bases, with 10 bases between them. The CDR3 sequence is 13 residues long. In DNA form, the CDR3 reads TGTGCCAGCTGTGATAGAGTCACAGATACGCAGTATTTT. This encodes CASCDRVTDTQYF.

Ten or more counts support this clonotype. This chain links TRBV20-1 with TRBJ1-1, with D possibly matching TRBD1 (6 bases). CDR1 DFQATT and CDR2 SNEGSKA come from the germline V gene (reference sequence). V gave up 1 base and J gave up 5 bases, with 11 bases separating them. This CDR3 spans 13 amino acids. CDR3 in DNA: TGCAGTGCTAGAGTGGCAGGGGTAACTGAAGCTTTCTTT. Its protein is CSARVAGVTEAFF.

This clonotype was seen at least ten times. The chain links TRBV3-1 to TRBJ2-3, with TRBD2 identical over 11 bases. This CDR3 is built from 18 residues. Germline CDR1 is LGHDT and CDR2 is YNNKEL (reference sequence). J lost 8 bases, V lost 0 bases, and 13 bases had no gene match. CDR3 residues: CASSQDLLAGVGSGTQYF. The CDR3 DNA follows: TGTGCCAGCAGCCAAGATCTACTAGCGGGAGTGGGGTCTGGTACGCAGTATTTT.

This chain joins TRBV11-2 and TRBJ1-2, with TRBD1 matching 7 bases. This CDR3 region has 15 residues. Germline assignment: CDR1 SGHAT and CDR2 FQNNGV. J was trimmed by 7 bases and V by 1 base; bases with no gene match: 9. This CDR3 reads CASSLAGTVGSGYTF. For the CDR3, the DNA is TGTGCCAGCAGCTTAGCAGGGACAGTGGGCTCTGGCTACACCTTC.

This clonotype was observed a few times. V is TRBV7-9 and J is TRBJ2-5; D may match TRBD1 or TRBD2 (5 bases each). Trimming left V 5 bases short and J 4 bases short, with 23 bases between. CDR1 SEHNR and CDR2 FQNEAQ come from the germline V gene (reference sequence). The CDR3 loop spans 17 amino acids. For the CDR3, the DNA is TGTGCCAGCAGCCTCAAAGGTTTAGGGACCGAGGGAGAGACCCAGTACTTC. It specifies CASSLKGLGTEGETQYF.

In regard to this clonotype: A much bigger clone sits one base away, suggesting this may be a read error. This chain uses TRBV14 with TRBJ2-1; 13 bases agree with TRBD2. After removal of 5 bases from V and 3 bases from J, the junction contained 4 bases not matched to a gene. Germline-derived CDR1 and CDR2 are SGHDN and FVKESK. The CDR3 is made up of 16 amino acids. CDR3 loop: CASSKGTSGVYNEQFF. The CDR3, as DNA: TGTGCCAGCAGCAAGGGGACTAGCGGGGTCTACAATGAGCAGTTCTTC.

The DNA of the CDR3 is TGCAGTGCAATAACTAGCGGACGGAGGGGAGAGCAGTACTTC. Translated, it gives CSAITSGRRGEQYF. The V and J genes are TRBV20-1 and TRBJ2-7, with 8 bases identical to TRBD2. After removal of 6 bases from V and 7 bases from J, the junction contained 14 bases not matched to a gene. The V gene's germline CDR1 is DFQATT and CDR2 SNEGSKA (reference sequence). The length of the CDR3 is 14 residues.

This clonotype was seen a few times. J is TRBJ2-3 and V is TRBV11-2, with TRBD1 matching over 7 bases. This CDR3 comprises 13 residues. Germline CDR1 SGHAT, CDR2 FQNNGV. V was clipped by 5 bases and J by 3 bases; unmatched bases: 2. CDR3 sequence (DNA): TGTGCCAGCAGCGAACAGGGGACAGATACGCAGTATTTT. Translated, it gives CASSEQGTDTQYF.

The V and J genes are TRBV5-6 and TRBJ2-5, with unresolved D. Trimming took off 4 bases at V and 2 bases at J, with 15 bases between the two ends. The CDR3 length is 15 residues. Germline V gene data show CDR1 as SGHDT and CDR2 as YYEEEE. This CDR3 reads CASSQKVWFQETQYF. The CDR3 DNA follows: TGTGCCAGCAGCCAGAAGGTCTGGTTTCAAGAGACCCAGTACTTC.